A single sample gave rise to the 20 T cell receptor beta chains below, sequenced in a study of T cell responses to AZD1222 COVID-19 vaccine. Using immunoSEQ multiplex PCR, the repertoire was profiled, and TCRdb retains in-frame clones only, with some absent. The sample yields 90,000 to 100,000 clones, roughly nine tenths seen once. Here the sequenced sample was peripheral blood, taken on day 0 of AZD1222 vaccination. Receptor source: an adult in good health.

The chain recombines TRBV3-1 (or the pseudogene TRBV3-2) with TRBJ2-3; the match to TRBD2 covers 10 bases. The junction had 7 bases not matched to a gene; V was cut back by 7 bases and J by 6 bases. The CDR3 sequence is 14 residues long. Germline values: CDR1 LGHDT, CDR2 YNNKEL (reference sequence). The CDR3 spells CASTTSGVSDTQYF. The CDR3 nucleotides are TGTGCCAGCACCACTAGCGGGGTGTCGGATACGCAGTATTTT.

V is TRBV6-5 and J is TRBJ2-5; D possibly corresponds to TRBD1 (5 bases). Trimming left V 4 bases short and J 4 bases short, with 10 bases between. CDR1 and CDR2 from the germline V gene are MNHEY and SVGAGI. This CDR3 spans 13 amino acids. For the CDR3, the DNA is TGTGCCAGCAGTTGGGGCATTGGAGAGACCCAGTACTTC. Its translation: CASSWGIGETQYF.

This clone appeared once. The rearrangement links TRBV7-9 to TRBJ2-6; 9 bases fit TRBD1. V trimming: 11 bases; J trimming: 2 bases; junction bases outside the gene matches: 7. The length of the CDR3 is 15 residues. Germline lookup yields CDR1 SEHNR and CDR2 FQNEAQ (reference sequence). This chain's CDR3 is CARGTGLPGANVLTF. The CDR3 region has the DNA TGTGCCCGGGGGACAGGGTTACCTGGGGCCAACGTCCTGACTTTC.

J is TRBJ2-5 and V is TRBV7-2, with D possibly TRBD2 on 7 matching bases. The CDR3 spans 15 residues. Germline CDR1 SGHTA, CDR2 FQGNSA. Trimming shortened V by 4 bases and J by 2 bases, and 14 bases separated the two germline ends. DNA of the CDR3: TGTGCCAGCAGCTCTGTAGGGGGGGGTCAAGAGACCCAGTACTTC. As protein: CASSSVGGGQETQYF.

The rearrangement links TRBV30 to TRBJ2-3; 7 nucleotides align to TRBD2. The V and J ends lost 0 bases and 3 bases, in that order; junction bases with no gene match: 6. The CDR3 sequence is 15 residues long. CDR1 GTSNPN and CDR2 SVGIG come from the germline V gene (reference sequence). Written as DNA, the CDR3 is TGTGCCTGGAGTGTTCGAGCGGGGCTAACAGATACGCAGTATTTT. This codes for CAWSVRAGLTDTQYF.

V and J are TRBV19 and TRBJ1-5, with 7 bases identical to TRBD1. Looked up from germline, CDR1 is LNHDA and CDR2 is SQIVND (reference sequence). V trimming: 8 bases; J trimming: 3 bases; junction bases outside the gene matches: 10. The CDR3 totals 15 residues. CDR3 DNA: TGTGCCAGTCGTACCCGGGACAGAGTCAATCAGCCCCAGCATTTT. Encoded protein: CASRTRDRVNQPQHF.

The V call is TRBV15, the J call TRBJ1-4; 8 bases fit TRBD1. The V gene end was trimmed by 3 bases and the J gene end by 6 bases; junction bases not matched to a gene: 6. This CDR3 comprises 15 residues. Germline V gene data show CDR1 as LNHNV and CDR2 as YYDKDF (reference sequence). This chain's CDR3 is CATSRSDRGYEKLFF. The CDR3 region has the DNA TGTGCCACCAGCAGGTCTGACAGGGGTTATGAAAAACTGTTTTTT.

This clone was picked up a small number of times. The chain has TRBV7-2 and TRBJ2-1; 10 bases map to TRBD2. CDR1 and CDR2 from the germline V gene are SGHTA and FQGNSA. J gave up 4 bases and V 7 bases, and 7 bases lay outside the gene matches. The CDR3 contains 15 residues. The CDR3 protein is CASTASGGRYNEQFF. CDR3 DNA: TGTGCCAGCACCGCTAGCGGGGGACGATACAATGAGCAGTTCTTC.

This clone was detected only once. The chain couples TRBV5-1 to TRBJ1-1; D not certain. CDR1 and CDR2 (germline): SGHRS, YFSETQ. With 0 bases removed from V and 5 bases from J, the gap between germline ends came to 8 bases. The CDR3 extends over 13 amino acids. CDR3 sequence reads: CASSLEGQTEAFF. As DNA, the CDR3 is TGCGCCAGCAGCTTGGAGGGCCAGACTGAAGCTTTCTTT.

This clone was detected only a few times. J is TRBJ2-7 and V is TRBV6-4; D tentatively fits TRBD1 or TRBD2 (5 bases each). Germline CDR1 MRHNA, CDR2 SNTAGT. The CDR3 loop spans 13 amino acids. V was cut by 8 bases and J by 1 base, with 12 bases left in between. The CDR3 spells CASAPGPSYEQYF. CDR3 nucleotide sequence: TGTGCCAGCGCACCGGGACCATCCTACGAGCAGTACTTC.

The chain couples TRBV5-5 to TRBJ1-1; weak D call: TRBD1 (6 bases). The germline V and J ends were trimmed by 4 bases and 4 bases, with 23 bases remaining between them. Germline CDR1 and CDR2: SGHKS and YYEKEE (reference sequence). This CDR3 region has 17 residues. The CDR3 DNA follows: TGTGCCAGCAGCCGCTGGAGATCACAGGGAGGTGTCACTGAAGCTTTCTTT. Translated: CASSRWRSQGGVTEAFF.

CDR3 sequence: CASSSGTGALAELFF. The CDR3 DNA reads TGTGCCAGCAGCTCCGGGACAGGGGCTTTGGCGGAGCTGTTTTTT. The V and J genes are TRBV6-4 and TRBJ2-2, with 10 bases that match TRBD1. V lost 6 bases and J lost 10; bases outside the gene matches: 11. The CDR3 has 15 residues. Germline lookup yields CDR1 MRHNA and CDR2 SNTAGT.

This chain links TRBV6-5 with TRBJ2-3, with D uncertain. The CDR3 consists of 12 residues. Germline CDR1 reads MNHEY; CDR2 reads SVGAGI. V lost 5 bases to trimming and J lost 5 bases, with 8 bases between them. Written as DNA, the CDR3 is TGTGCCAGCAGTCCTTACGGAGATACGCAGTATTTT. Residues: CASSPYGDTQYF.

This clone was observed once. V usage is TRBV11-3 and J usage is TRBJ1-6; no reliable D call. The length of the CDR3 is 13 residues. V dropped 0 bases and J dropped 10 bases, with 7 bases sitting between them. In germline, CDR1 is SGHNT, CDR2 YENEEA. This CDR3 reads CASSLEEGSPLHF. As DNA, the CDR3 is TGTGCCAGCAGCTTAGAAGAAGGGTCACCCCTCCACTTT.

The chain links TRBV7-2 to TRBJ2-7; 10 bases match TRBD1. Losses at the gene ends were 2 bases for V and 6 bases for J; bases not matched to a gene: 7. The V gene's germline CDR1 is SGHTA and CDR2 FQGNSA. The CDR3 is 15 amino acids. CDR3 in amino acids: CASSLIGQGVGEQYF. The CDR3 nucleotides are TGTGCCAGCAGCTTAATCGGACAGGGGGTCGGCGAGCAGTACTTC.

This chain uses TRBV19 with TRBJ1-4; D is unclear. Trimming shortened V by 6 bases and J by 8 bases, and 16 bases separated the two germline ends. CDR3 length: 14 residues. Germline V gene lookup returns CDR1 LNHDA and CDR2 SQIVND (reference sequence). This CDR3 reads CASSTQWDREKLFF. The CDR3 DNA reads TGTGCCAGTAGCACCCAGTGGGATCGGGAAAAACTGTTTTTT.

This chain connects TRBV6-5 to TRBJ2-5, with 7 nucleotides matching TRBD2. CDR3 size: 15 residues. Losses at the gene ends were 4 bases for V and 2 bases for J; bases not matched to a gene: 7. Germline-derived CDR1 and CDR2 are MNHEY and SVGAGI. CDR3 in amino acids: CASSSLGREQETQYF. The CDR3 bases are TGTGCCAGCAGTTCGCTCGGGCGGGAGCAAGAGACCCAGTACTTC.

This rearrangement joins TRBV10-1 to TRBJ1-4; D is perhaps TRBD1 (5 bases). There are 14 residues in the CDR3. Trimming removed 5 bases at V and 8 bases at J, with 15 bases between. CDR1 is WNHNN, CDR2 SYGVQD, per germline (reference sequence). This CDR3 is CASSPTGLEEKLFF. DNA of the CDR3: TGCGCCAGCAGTCCTACAGGTTTGGAGGAAAAACTGTTTTTT.

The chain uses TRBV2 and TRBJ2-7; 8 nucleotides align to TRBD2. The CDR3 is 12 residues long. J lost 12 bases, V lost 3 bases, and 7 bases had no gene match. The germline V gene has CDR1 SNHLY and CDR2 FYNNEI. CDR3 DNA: TGTGCCAGCAGTGACCGGGGGGGCGATCCGTACTTC. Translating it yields CASSDRGGDPYF.

The CDR3 DNA reads as TGTGCCACCACGCGCGGAGCGTGGCAGAGCAACACTGAAGCTTTCTTT. Protein product: CATTRGAWQSNTEAFF. The chain employs TRBV24-1 and TRBJ1-1; no clear D. Germline V CDR1 and CDR2: KGHDR, SFDVKD. The CDR3 spans 16 residues. V was cut by 8 bases and J by 2 bases, with 20 bases left in between.